A single sample is the source of the 23 T cell receptor beta chains below, sequenced in a study of cytomegalovirus exposure and HLA in healthy donors. 60 Vbeta and 13 Jbeta primers were used in PCR. TCRdb's table, derived via immunoSEQ multiplex PCR, lists solely in-frame clones and lacks some. Of some 130,000 clones listed, 75% to 85% are singletons. Material for sequencing was PBMCs. These receptors were obtained from a female donor in good health and CMV-seronegative.

V and J are TRBV7-9 and TRBJ1-1; possible D gene TRBD1, 6 bases. The CDR3 sequence is 17 residues long. Between the trimmed V and J ends, which lost 5 bases and 1 base, there was a span of 20 bases. Germline loops: CDR1 SEHNR, CDR2 FQNEAQ (reference sequence). The CDR3: CASSDPGAPRGNTEAFF. CDR3 bases: TGTGCCAGCAGCGATCCAGGGGCTCCAAGGGGGAACACTGAAGCTTTCTTT.

Here the CDR3 DNA reads TGTGCCAGCAGTTCGTCCCCGGCAGGGTCACACGGTACGCAGTATTTT. It yields the protein CASSSSPAGSHGTQYF. V usage is TRBV6-5 and J usage is TRBJ2-3, with a weak D call TRBD1 (5 bases). Per the germline V gene, CDR1 is MNHEY and CDR2 is SVGAGI. With 4 bases removed from V and 8 bases from J, the gap between germline ends came to 22 bases. This CDR3 comprises 16 residues.

V usage is TRBV6-5 and J usage is TRBJ2-1, with D tentatively TRBD1 (5 bases). This CDR3 has 16 amino acids. The V and J ends lost 0 bases and 2 bases respectively, with 11 bases between them. Germline V lookup: CDR1 MNHEY, CDR2 SVGAGI. CDR3 loop: CASSYSQGAPYNEQFF. CDR3 bases: TGTGCCAGCAGTTACTCTCAGGGCGCCCCCTACAATGAGCAGTTCTTC.

This chain links TRBV4-3 with TRBJ2-1, with 9 bases fitting TRBD2. The CDR3 is made up of 15 amino acids. CDR1 is LGHNA and CDR2 is YSLEER in the germline V gene. V lost 0 bases, J lost 6 bases, and 3 bases stayed unmatched. In DNA, the CDR3 is TGCGCCAGCAGCCAAGATCTGCGGGAGGGCAATGAGCAGTTCTTC. Amino acids: CASSQDLREGNEQFF.

This clone was observed a handful of times. The V call is TRBV5-1, the J call TRBJ1-1, with 7 bases identical to TRBD1. Unmatched junction bases numbered 5, after V lost 0 bases and J lost 9 bases. This CDR3 has 13 residues. Germline values: CDR1 SGHRS, CDR2 YFSETQ. The CDR3 nucleotides are TGCGCCAGCAGCTTGGGACAGGGCGACAAAGCTTTCTTT. Its translation is CASSLGQGDKAFF.

The chain couples TRBV18 to TRBJ2-1, with a possible D match to TRBD2 (7 bases). CDR1 and CDR2 (germline): KGHSH, LQKENI. V was pared by 2 bases and J by 8 bases, with 22 bases between. This CDR3 has 17 residues. CDR3 protein: CASSPSVAGRGGDEQFF. DNA for the CDR3: TGTGCCAGCTCACCATCTGTAGCGGGTCGAGGGGGTGATGAGCAGTTCTTC.

This clone appeared a single time. The chain is built from TRBV5-8 and TRBJ2-1, with a possible D match to TRBD2 (5 bases). The CDR3 sequence is 14 residues long. The germline V gene has CDR1 SGHTS and CDR2 YDEGEE. Trimming stripped 4 bases from V and 9 bases from J, with 17 bases between. The CDR3 loop is CASSRENWVGEQFF. The CDR3 coding sequence is TGTGCCAGCAGCAGGGAGAATTGGGTCGGTGAGCAGTTCTTC.

The chain employs TRBV18 and TRBJ1-4; D is possibly TRBD1 (6 bases). This CDR3 has 15 residues. V dropped 5 bases and J dropped 8 bases, with 18 bases sitting between them. In germline, CDR1 is KGHSH, CDR2 LQKENI. CDR3 sequence reads: CASSAYRDLPEKLFF. CDR3 sequence (DNA): TGTGCCAGCTCAGCATACAGGGACCTGCCCGAAAAACTGTTTTTT.

The gene calls are TRBV13 and TRBJ2-7, with 10 bases matching TRBD2. The V segment lost 6 bases and the J segment 2 bases; nucleotides outside the gene matches: 25. Germline V gene data show CDR1 as PRHDT and CDR2 as FYEKMQ (reference sequence). The CDR3 contains 21 residues. The CDR3 nucleotides are TGTGCCAGCAGTCCTGCCGGGACGGATCTTAAAAAGCGGGAGGGAACCTACGAGCAGTACTTC. This gives the protein CASSPAGTDLKKREGTYEQYF.

The CDR3 spells CASSWGENTQYF. The CDR3, as DNA: TGTGCCAGCAGTTGGGGGGAAAATACGCAGTATTTT. V usage is TRBV6-6 and J usage is TRBJ2-3, with D perhaps matching TRBD2 (6 bases). Trimming left V 4 bases short and J 7 bases short, with 9 bases between. The CDR3 sequence is 12 residues long. Germline V CDR1 and CDR2: MNHNY, SVGAGI (reference sequence).

The sample holds a few counts of this clone. The chain recombines TRBV7-3 with TRBJ1-6; D gene unclear. Trimming left V 1 base short and J 5 bases short, with 9 bases between. This CDR3 is built from 15 residues. Looked up from germline, CDR1 is SGHTA and CDR2 is FQGTGA. CDR3 in DNA: TGTGCCAGCAGCTTAATAGGAGGGAATAATTCACCCCTCCACTTT. Protein product: CASSLIGGNNSPLHF.

The chain has TRBV7-2 and TRBJ2-7; D gene ambiguous. The CDR3 is made up of 13 amino acids. Germline V gene sequence: CDR1 SGHTA, CDR2 FQGNSA. Trimming took 3 bases from V and 0 from J, leaving 6 bases between them. The CDR3 spells CASSLVVSYEQYF. The CDR3 DNA reads TGTGCCAGCAGCTTGGTAGTCTCCTACGAGCAGTACTTC.

V gene TRBV27 combines with J gene TRBJ2-5; D gene unclear. The CDR3 consists of 13 residues. V was trimmed by 6 bases and J by 4 bases, leaving 12 bases between them. The V gene's germline CDR1 is MNHEY and CDR2 SMNVEV (reference sequence). The CDR3 DNA is TGTGCCAGCAGCCCTCGGCGGCGAGAGACCCAGTACTTC. It is translated as CASSPRRRETQYF.

The CDR3 bases are TGCAGTGCTAGAGTCAGAGAGACCCAGTACTTC. The encoded protein is CSARVRETQYF. The chain is built from TRBV20-1 and TRBJ2-5; D is unresolved. From germline, CDR1 is DFQATT and CDR2 SNEGSKA (reference sequence). CDR3 size: 11 residues. The germline V and J ends were trimmed by 1 base and 4 bases, with 4 bases remaining between them.

This rearrangement joins TRBV7-6 to TRBJ2-1; the match to TRBD2 covers 9 bases. The CDR3 contains 20 residues. Germline assignment: CDR1 SGHVS and CDR2 FNYEAQ. After removal of 5 bases from V and 3 bases from J, the junction contained 20 bases not matched to a gene. CDR3 sequence: CASSESGDSGGPRRYNEQFF. The CDR3 DNA follows: TGTGCCAGCAGCGAGAGTGGTGATAGCGGGGGCCCTCGCCGCTACAATGAGCAGTTCTTC.

A few counts support this clone. This chain uses TRBV5-1 with TRBJ1-1, with a weak D call TRBD1 (6 bases). Germline values: CDR1 SGHRS, CDR2 YFSETQ. Trimming left V 0 bases short and J 1 base short, with 10 bases between. The CDR3 sequence is 15 residues long. The CDR3 protein is CASSLEGRGNTEAFF. DNA of the CDR3: TGCGCCAGCAGCTTGGAGGGCAGGGGGAACACTGAAGCTTTCTTT.

This clone came up once. The V gene is TRBV5-1, the J gene TRBJ2-2; TRBD2 matches 7 bases. V gave up 0 bases and J gave up 6 bases; unmatched junction bases: 11. CDR3 length equals 17 residues. CDR1 is SGHRS and CDR2 is YFSETQ in the germline V gene. The CDR3 DNA sequence: TGCGCCAGCAGCTTGGAAGCTAGCGGACCTGGCCCCGGGGAGCTGTTTTTT. As protein: CASSLEASGPGPGELFF.

V and J are TRBV30 and TRBJ1-2, with D perhaps TRBD1 (6 bases). This CDR3 spans 11 amino acids. Trimming cost V 0 bases and J 7 bases, with 6 bases left between them. The germline gives CDR1 GTSNPN, CDR2 SVGIG (reference sequence). Written as DNA, the CDR3 is TGTGCCTGGAGTGTACAGGGTGGCTACACCTTC. As protein: CAWSVQGGYTF.

The J gene is TRBJ2-3, the V gene TRBV7-2; TRBD1 agrees at 9 bases. Germline CDR1 is SGHTA and CDR2 is FQGNSA. CDR3 length equals 16 residues. With V trimmed by 5 bases and J by 2 bases, 8 bases remained unmatched. The CDR3 nucleotides read TGTGCCAGCAGCCCCCTTACAGGGGGCATCACAGATACGCAGTATTTT. Translating gives CASSPLTGGITDTQYF.

The genes are TRBV6-5 and TRBJ2-1, with D unresolved. The germline CDR1 and CDR2 sequences are MNHEY and SVGAGI. This CDR3 is 11 amino acids long. V lost 5 bases to trimming and J lost 6 bases, with 5 bases between them. CDR3 sequence reads: CASSNSNEQFF. In DNA form, the CDR3 reads TGTGCCAGCAGTAACAGCAATGAGCAGTTCTTC.

The rearrangement joins TRBV27 to TRBJ2-7; TRBD2 matches at 9 bases. From germline, CDR1 is MNHEY and CDR2 SMNVEV (reference sequence). V was pared by 8 bases and J by 9 bases, with 17 bases of the junction left unmatched. The length of the CDR3 is 15 residues. The CDR3 DNA reads TGTGCCAGCTCTCCTCCGGGACTAGCCTCACGCTGGCAGTACTTC. Residues: CASSPPGLASRWQYF.

The genes are TRBV4-1 and TRBJ1-1; 8 nucleotides match TRBD1. Germline lookup yields CDR1 MGHRA and CDR2 YSYEKL. With V trimmed by 3 bases and J by 4 bases, 4 bases remained unmatched. The CDR3 extends over 14 amino acids. For the CDR3, the DNA is TGCGCCAGCAGCCAGAGGACAGGGTCCACTGAAGCTTTCTTT. As protein: CASSQRTGSTEAFF.

The chain recombines TRBV7-6 with TRBJ2-5; tentatively, D is TRBD1 (6 bases). The CDR3 sequence is 15 residues long. Germline V gives CDR1 SGHVS, CDR2 FNYEAQ. Deletions cut 9 bases from V and 0 bases from J, with 17 bases between. The CDR3 loop reads CASLRSGQNQETQYF. The CDR3 DNA follows: TGTGCCAGTTTACGCTCAGGACAGAACCAAGAGACCCAGTACTTC. The full variable domain, with the rest looked up from reference TRBV7-6 and TRBJ2-5, is GAGVSQSPRYKVTKRGQDVALRCDPISGHVSLYWYRQALGQGPEFLTYFNYEAQQDKSGLPNDRFSAERPEGSISTLTIQRTEQRDSAMYRCASLRSGQNQETQYFGPGTRLLVL.